This entry features one TCR beta chain sequence. Its cognate antigen is unknown. This CDR3 has 19 amino acids. V gave up 1 base and J gave up 6 bases; unmatched junction bases: 15. In germline, CDR1 is LGHNA, CDR2 YSLEER. Original processing methods: The authors rarely found patient CD8+ clones larger than 1% matching published virus-specific TCRB sequences. Libraries were prepared by immunoSEQ multiplex PCR; TCRdb keeps only in-frame clonotypes and omits some of them. V, J and clone size derive from that table, while D and trimming were established from the DNA sequence. The data contain some 16,000 clones, roughly 73% of them singletons. This sample stems from a study of somatic mutations in cytotoxic T cells in rheumatoid arthritis. Whole-study findings and limits: Any difference in CD8+ T-cell clonality between patients who had rheumatoid arthritis and healthy controls who were age-matched was not statistically significant.

The receptor comes from an adult with rheumatoid arthritis. This chain links TRBV4-3 with TRBJ2-4; 10 positions agree with TRBD2. The sequenced material came from CD8+ T cells sorted from blood. Here the CDR3 reads CASSQGHPPGTSARNIQYF. Here the CDR3 DNA reads TGCGCCAGCAGCCAAGGCCACCCCCCTGGGACTAGCGCGCGAAACATTCAGTACTTC.